Shown below are 30 T cell receptor beta chains from a single sample sequenced in a study of blood T cell repertoires in COVID-19. The repertoire was sequenced with immunoSEQ multiplex PCR; TCRdb's copy has only in-frame clones and lacks some. The sample contains 84,000 or so clones, roughly 80% of which appear only once. What was sequenced was peripheral blood. The receptor set was obtained from a man at least 80 years old with active or convalescent COVID-19.

As DNA, the CDR3 is TGTGCCAGCAGTTTTCTTGGAGGAACCGGGGAGCTGTTTTTT. Its translation is CASSFLGGTGELFF. The V and J genes are TRBV27 and TRBJ2-2, with D perhaps matching TRBD2 (5 bases). V lost 3 bases and J lost 5, with 10 bases in between. Germline assignment: CDR1 MNHEY and CDR2 SMNVEV (reference sequence). The CDR3 has 14 amino acids.

The chain links TRBV27 to TRBJ1-4, with 7 bases identical to TRBD1. The ends lost 10 bases at V and 4 bases at J; junction bases unmatched: 9. This CDR3 comprises 14 residues. Germline CDR1 MNHEY, CDR2 SMNVEV (reference sequence). CDR3: CATRGGQINEKLFF. The CDR3 DNA reads TGTGCCACCAGGGGGGGACAGATTAATGAAAAACTGTTTTTT.

The rearrangement links TRBV7-8 to TRBJ2-2; tentative D call: TRBD2 (5 bases). Germline V lookup: CDR1 SGHVS, CDR2 FQNEAQ. V lost 6 bases, J lost 3 bases, and 5 bases lay in between. This CDR3 region has 12 residues. The CDR3 sequence: CASREDTGELFF. DNA of the CDR3: TGTGCCAGCAGGGAGGACACCGGGGAGCTGTTTTTT.

The rearrangement joins TRBV2 to TRBJ2-3; 12 bases fit TRBD2. CDR1 is SNHLY and CDR2 is FYNNEI in the germline V gene. J gave up 15 bases and V 4 bases, and 8 bases lay outside the gene matches. The CDR3 runs to 13 residues. The CDR3 DNA reads TGTGCCAGCAGTGTTGTCCTAGCGGGAGGGTTCTATTTT. Translation: CASSVVLAGGFYF.

This chain links TRBV27 with TRBJ2-2; D possibly corresponds to TRBD2 (6 bases). This CDR3 has 17 amino acids. Germline loops: CDR1 MNHEY, CDR2 SMNVEV (reference sequence). Between the trimmed V and J ends, which lost 0 bases and 4 bases, there was a span of 15 bases. The CDR3 protein is CASSLSGGTEITGELFF. The CDR3, as DNA: TGTGCCAGCAGTTTATCAGGCGGGACCGAAATCACCGGGGAGCTGTTTTTT.

The chain carries TRBV6-5 and TRBJ1-4, with D tentatively TRBD1 (6 bases). The CDR3 extends over 15 amino acids. Germline assignment: CDR1 MNHEY and CDR2 SVGAGI. This CDR3 reads CATKGDRKSNEKLFF. The CDR3 coding sequence is TGTGCAACGAAGGGAGACAGGAAAAGTAATGAAAAACTGTTTTTT.

This clone is a singleton in its sample. This rearrangement joins TRBV21-1 to TRBJ2-3; the table assigns TRBD2, which was not confirmed against the DNA. TRBV21-1 is a pseudogene locus. CDR3 length: 18 amino acids. CDR3: CASSQTRRGATPTDTQYF. DNA of the CDR3: TGTGCCAGCAGCCAGACTAGGCGGGGGGCCACCCCCACAGATACGCAGTATTTT.

This rearrangement joins TRBV11-2 to TRBJ2-7; D gene uncertain. Germline V gene sequence: CDR1 SGHAT, CDR2 FQNNGV. The CDR3 has 16 residues. V lost 1 base to trimming and J lost 0 bases, with 13 bases between them. The DNA for the CDR3 is TGTGCCAGCAGCTTAGGCCCAGAGGCGACCTCCTACGAGCAGTACGTC. Translation gives CASSLGPEATSYEQYV.

This clone was picked up one time. CDR3 sequence: CASSRGRDYEQYV. CDR3 coding DNA: TGTGCCAGCAGCCGAGGCAGGGACTACGAGCAGTACGTC. The chain is built from TRBV7-6 and TRBJ2-7; D might be TRBD1 (5 bases). Germline V gene sequence: CDR1 SGHVS, CDR2 FNYEAQ. The germline V and J ends were trimmed by 5 bases and 3 bases, with 11 bases remaining between them. CDR3 length equals 13 residues.

The chain carries TRBV2 and TRBJ1-5; 7 positions agree with TRBD1. Germline CDR1 is SNHLY and CDR2 is FYNNEI. The CDR3 length is 13 residues. The ends lost 5 bases at V and 11 bases at J; junction bases unmatched: 9. CDR3 residues: CASSSGTDGAQHF. CDR3 sequence (DNA): TGTGCCAGCAGTTCCGGGACAGACGGGGCCCAGCATTTT. The full variable domain, its missing parts supplied by reference TRBV2 and TRBJ1-5, is EPEVTQTPSHQVTQMGQEVILRCVPISNHLYFYWYRQILGQKVEFLVSFYNNEISEKSEIFDDQFSVERPDGSNFTLKIRSTKLEDSAMYFCASSSGTDGAQHFGDGTRLSIL.

The chain uses TRBV23-1 and TRBJ2-5; 9 bases map to TRBD1. TRBV23-1 qualifies as an ORF whose function is uncertain. The CDR3 sequence is 14 residues long. Trimming removed 6 bases from V and 5 bases from J; junction bases left unmatched: 7. CDR3 in amino acids: CASRHRGRRETQYF. The CDR3 nucleotides read TGCGCCAGCAGGCACAGGGGGCGTCGGGAGACCCAGTACTTC.

The rearrangement links TRBV19 to TRBJ1-1; 7 bases are a match to TRBD1. The junction had 12 bases not matched to a gene; V was cut back by 3 bases and J by 5 bases. CDR1 is LNHDA and CDR2 is SQIVND in the germline V gene (reference sequence). The CDR3 is made up of 16 amino acids. The CDR3 loop reads CASSIGRGRLGTEAFF. The CDR3 DNA reads TGTGCCAGTAGTATCGGAAGGGGGCGCCTCGGAACTGAAGCTTTCTTT.

This clone was seen once. The chain joins TRBV2 to TRBJ2-5; D remains unclear. CDR1 is SNHLY and CDR2 is FYNNEI in the germline V gene. Trimming removed 7 bases at V and 0 bases at J, with 6 bases between. This CDR3 is 12 amino acids long. CDR3 in amino acids: CASTQYQETQYF. The CDR3 DNA reads as TGTGCCAGCACACAGTACCAAGAGACCCAGTACTTC.

The chain employs TRBV2 and TRBJ1-5; TRBD1 agrees at 9 bases. The CDR3 runs 13 residues. Trimming at V came to 4 bases and at J to 7 bases, leaving 2 bases not matched to a gene. From germline, CDR1 is SNHLY and CDR2 FYNNEI. The CDR3 region has the DNA TGTGCCAGCAGTGGCGACAGGGGGCAGCCCCAGCATTTT. It is translated as CASSGDRGQPQHF.

This chain connects TRBV5-4 to TRBJ1-1; 8 bases are a match to TRBD1. CDR1 is SGHNT and CDR2 is YYREEE in the germline V gene (reference sequence). CDR3 length: 15 residues. Trimming took 4 bases from V and 3 from J; bases not matched to a gene: 8. The CDR3 DNA follows: TGTGCCAGCAGCCCGGGGACAGGAAGCGACACTGAAGCTTTCTTT. Its translation: CASSPGTGSDTEAFF.

The chain combines TRBV28 with TRBJ1-6; a possible D gene is TRBD1 (6 bases). The CDR3 length is 16 residues. From germline, CDR1 is MDHEN and CDR2 SYDVKM. The ends were cut back, 5 bases at V and 9 bases at J, with 20 bases in the middle. The CDR3 here is CASSPTWQGLGSPLHF. The DNA of the CDR3 is TGTGCCAGCAGTCCCACGTGGCAGGGGCTTGGTTCACCCCTCCACTTT.

V is TRBV18 and J is TRBJ2-3; no reliable D call. CDR1 is KGHSH and CDR2 is LQKENI in the germline V gene. This CDR3 spans 14 amino acids. Trimming left V 6 bases short and J 0 bases short, with 10 bases between. This CDR3 reads CASSPAASTDTQYF. The CDR3, as DNA: TGTGCCAGCTCCCCGGCGGCCAGCACAGATACGCAGTATTTT.

This chain connects TRBV11-2 to TRBJ2-2; D is uncertain. V was trimmed by 0 bases and J by 4 bases, leaving 6 bases between them. The CDR3 is 14 amino acids. Germline V gene sequence: CDR1 SGHAT, CDR2 FQNNGV. CDR3 bases: TGTGCCAGCAGCTTAGACGGGTTCACCGGGGAGCTGTTTTTT. Protein sequence: CASSLDGFTGELFF.

In its sample, this clone was seen a few times. The rearrangement links TRBV2 to TRBJ1-4, with 11 bases that match TRBD1. V lost 6 bases to trimming and J lost 10 bases; unmatched junction nucleotides: 7. CDR3 length equals 14 residues. From germline, CDR1 is SNHLY and CDR2 FYNNEI. The CDR3 coding sequence is TGTGCCAGCAGCTCGGACAGGGGGCAAGGAAAACTGTTTTTT. Amino acids: CASSSDRGQGKLFF. Filled out from reference TRBV2 and TRBJ1-4, the complete variable domain reads EPEVTQTPSHQVTQMGQEVILRCVPISNHLYFYWYRQILGQKVEFLVSFYNNEISEKSEIFDDQFSVERPDGSNFTLKIRSTKLEDSAMYFCASSSDRGQGKLFFGSGTQLSVL.

This clone has more than one count but fewer than ten. The chain joins TRBV28 to TRBJ2-7; 7 bases align to TRBD1. The J segment lost 3 bases and the V segment lost 4 bases, leaving 9 bases of the junction unmatched. The CDR3 is made up of 15 amino acids. Germline V CDR1 and CDR2: MDHEN, SYDVKM. The CDR3 nucleotides are TGTGCCAGCAGTTCCGGGACAGCCGTTTTCTACGAGCAGTACGTC. Protein product: CASSSGTAVFYEQYV.

The sample holds one count of this clone. V and J are TRBV19 and TRBJ2-1; tentatively, D is TRBD2 (5 bases). The V and J ends lost 10 bases and 8 bases respectively, with 18 bases between them. The CDR3 is made up of 13 amino acids. The V gene's germline CDR1 is LNHDA and CDR2 SQIVND (reference sequence). DNA of the CDR3: TGTGCCACCTCCCGGACTGCCAGCGATGAGCAGTTCTTC. Protein: CATSRTASDEQFF.

The CDR3 region has the DNA TGTGCCAGCAGTTACCCCCAGGGTCAAGAGACCCAGTACTTC. This gives the protein CASSYPQGQETQYF. This chain links TRBV6-2 or TRBV6-3 with TRBJ2-5; D might be TRBD1 (5 bases). Trimming stripped 2 bases from V and 2 bases from J, with 9 bases between. The CDR3 covers 14 residues. CDR1 and CDR2 from the germline V gene are MNHEY and SVGEGT.

The V gene is TRBV5-1, the J gene TRBJ2-6; TRBD1 aligns across 7 bases. The ends lost 5 bases at V and 0 bases at J; junction bases unmatched: 8. This CDR3 contains 17 residues. Germline V lookup: CDR1 SGHRS, CDR2 YFSETQ. The CDR3 coding sequence is TGCGCCAGCAGGTCCGGGACAGACTTCTCTGGGGCCAACGTCCTGACTTTC. Protein sequence: CASRSGTDFSGANVLTF.

V is TRBV5-1 and J is TRBJ2-1; D may be TRBD1 (6 bases). This CDR3 region has 15 residues. Germline assignment: CDR1 SGHRS and CDR2 YFSETQ. V dropped 1 base and J dropped 4 bases, with 12 bases sitting between them. CDR3 in amino acids: CASSLYGTTYNEQFF. The CDR3 DNA sequence: TGCGCCAGCAGCTTGTATGGGACAACTTACAATGAGCAGTTCTTC. Variable domain in full (rest from reference TRBV5-1 and TRBJ2-1): KAGVTQTPRYLIKTRGQQVTLSCSPISGHRSVSWYQQTPGQGLQFLFEYFSETQRNKGNFPGRFSGRQFSNSRSEMNVSTLELGDSALYLCASSLYGTTYNEQFFGPGTRLTVL.

The genes are TRBV4-1 and TRBJ1-5, with D maybe TRBD1 (6 bases). Germline-derived CDR1 and CDR2 are MGHRA and YSYEKL. The CDR3 loop spans 17 amino acids. V was cut by 1 base and J by 0 bases, with 13 bases left in between. The CDR3, as DNA: TGCGCCAGCAGCCAAGCAGGGGAAAGGAATAGCAATCAGCCCCAGCATTTT. This codes for CASSQAGERNSNQPQHF.

The chain uses TRBV4-1 and TRBJ2-5; 11 positions agree with TRBD1. Per the germline V gene, CDR1 is MGHRA and CDR2 is YSYEKL. V shed 4 bases and J 4 bases; nucleotides not matched to a gene: 5. The CDR3 spans 15 residues. This chain's CDR3 is CASSRGQGAGETQYF. The CDR3 region has the DNA TGCGCCAGCAGCCGCGGACAGGGGGCAGGAGAGACCCAGTACTTC.

The chain joins TRBV19 to TRBJ2-6; D may be TRBD2 (6 bases). CDR1 and CDR2 (germline): LNHDA, SQIVND (reference sequence). CDR3 length: 17 residues. V was trimmed by 4 bases and J by 0 bases, leaving 13 bases between them. CDR3 sequence reads: CASSTASTSSGANVLTF. In nucleotides, the CDR3 is TGTGCCAGTAGTACCGCGTCGACTAGCTCTGGGGCCAACGTCCTGACTTTC.

V and J are TRBV5-6 and TRBJ2-1; TRBD1 might be the D (6 bases). The CDR3 is 14 amino acids. Germline CDR1 SGHDT, CDR2 YYEEEE. With 0 bases removed from V and 6 bases from J, the gap between germline ends came to 10 bases. The CDR3 here is CASSLVARGNEQFF. The DNA of the CDR3 is TGTGCCAGCAGCTTGGTCGCCAGGGGCAATGAGCAGTTCTTC.

This chain links TRBV10-1 with TRBJ1-1, with 10 bases fitting TRBD1. The ends lost 4 bases at V and 11 bases at J; junction bases unmatched: 13. The germline gives CDR1 WNHNN, CDR2 SYGVQD (reference sequence). This CDR3 is built from 15 residues. The CDR3 spells CASSAAGTGAGEAFF. The CDR3 DNA sequence: TGCGCCAGCAGTGCGGCCGGGACAGGGGCCGGTGAGGCTTTCTTT.

This clone was seen a few times. The chain couples TRBV28 to TRBJ1-1; D is ambiguous. V gave up 3 bases and J gave up 0 bases, with 5 bases separating them. Germline CDR1 and CDR2: MDHEN and SYDVKM. The CDR3 is 13 residues long. CDR3 nucleotide sequence: TGTGCCAGCAGTTTGGAGGTGAACACTGAAGCTTTCTTT. Its translation: CASSLEVNTEAFF.